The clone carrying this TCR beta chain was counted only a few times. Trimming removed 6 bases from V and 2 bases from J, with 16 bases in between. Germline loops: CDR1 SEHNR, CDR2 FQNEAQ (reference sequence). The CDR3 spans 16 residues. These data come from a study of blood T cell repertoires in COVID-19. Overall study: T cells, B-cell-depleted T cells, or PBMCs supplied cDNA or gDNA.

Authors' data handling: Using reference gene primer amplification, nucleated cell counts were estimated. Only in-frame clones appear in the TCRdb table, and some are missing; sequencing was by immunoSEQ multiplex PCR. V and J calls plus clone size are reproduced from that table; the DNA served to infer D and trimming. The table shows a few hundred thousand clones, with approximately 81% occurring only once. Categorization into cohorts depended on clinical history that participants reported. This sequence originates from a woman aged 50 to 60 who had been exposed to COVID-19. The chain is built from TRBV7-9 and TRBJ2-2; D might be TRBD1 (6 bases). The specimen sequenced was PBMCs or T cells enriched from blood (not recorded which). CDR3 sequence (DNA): TGTGCCAGCAGTCATTACAGGGACCTTAACACCGGGGAGCTGTTTTTT. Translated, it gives CASSHYRDLNTGELFF.